The 16 T cell receptor beta chains below come from one sample, sequenced in a study of T cell changes during pregnancy in multiple sclerosis. TCRdb's copy holds only in-frame clones and misses some; the assay was immunoSEQ multiplex PCR. The sample lists about 39,000 clones, approximately 94% occurring once. Here the sequenced sample was CD4+ T cells from peripheral blood mononuclear cells, taken after pregnancy. These receptors came from a female donor with multiple sclerosis, enrolled in a pregnancy study.

The V gene is TRBV6-5, the J gene TRBJ1-5; 8 bases line up with TRBD1. V dropped 5 bases and J dropped 7; count of bases not matched to a gene: 4. The CDR3 covers 13 residues. Per germline, CDR1 MNHEY and CDR2 SVGAGI. The CDR3 loop is CASSPRTGQPQHF. In nucleotides, the CDR3 is TGTGCCAGCAGTCCGCGGACAGGGCAGCCCCAGCATTTT.

V is TRBV5-4 and J is TRBJ2-3, with D possibly matching TRBD1 (5 bases). CDR3 length: 15 amino acids. CDR1 is SGHNT and CDR2 is YYREEE in the germline V gene (reference sequence). V lost 0 bases and J lost 2, with 10 bases in between. Here the CDR3 DNA reads TGTGCCAGCAGCTTGGCCTTAGGGGACACAGATACGCAGTATTTT. Amino acids: CASSLALGDTDTQYF.

The CDR3, as DNA: TGTGCCAGCAGTACTACCCCTCTACGCGAACCCCTCCACTTT. This encodes CASSTTPLREPLHF. The V call is TRBV6-5, the J call TRBJ1-6, with D unclear. The CDR3 consists of 14 residues. Trimming took 5 bases from V and 12 from J, leaving 17 bases between them. Germline CDR1 is MNHEY and CDR2 is SVGAGI.

The chain couples TRBV5-1 to TRBJ2-3; D gene ambiguous. V dropped 1 base and J dropped 1 base, with 4 bases sitting between them. Germline V lookup: CDR1 SGHRS, CDR2 YFSETQ. There are 13 residues in the CDR3. The CDR3 DNA sequence: TGCGCCAGCAGCTTGCCGGGCACAGATACGCAGTATTTT. It specifies CASSLPGTDTQYF. Complete variable domain (other parts from reference TRBV5-1 and TRBJ2-3): KAGVTQTPRYLIKTRGQQVTLSCSPISGHRSVSWYQQTPGQGLQFLFEYFSETQRNKGNFPGRFSGRQFSNSRSEMNVSTLELGDSALYLCASSLPGTDTQYFGPGTRLTVL.

V is TRBV5-1 and J is TRBJ2-5; TRBD1 aligns across 9 bases. The trim removed 4 bases at V and 3 bases at J, leaving 4 bases unmatched. The CDR3 covers 14 residues. Germline V CDR1 and CDR2: SGHRS, YFSETQ. The CDR3 reads CASSPGTGKETQYF. The CDR3 coding sequence is TGCGCCAGCAGCCCGGGGACAGGGAAAGAGACCCAGTACTTC.

The chain has TRBV18 and TRBJ2-2; no definite D call. Germline CDR1 KGHSH, CDR2 LQKENI. V was clipped by 0 bases and J by 5 bases, with 4 bases between them. The CDR3 totals 13 residues. The CDR3 reads CASSPPGTGELFF. In nucleotides, the CDR3 is TGTGCCAGCTCACCACCCGGGACCGGGGAGCTGTTTTTT.

The CDR3 loop reads CASSLALRGGAYNEQFF. CDR3 nucleotides: TGTGCCAGCAGCTTAGCGCTCCGCGGGGGGGCTTACAATGAGCAGTTCTTC. J is TRBJ2-1 and V is TRBV7-9; 9 bases are a match to TRBD2. V shed 0 bases, J shed 4 bases, and the junction held 7 bases outside the gene matches. This CDR3 contains 17 residues. The germline CDR1 and CDR2 sequences are SEHNR and FQNEAQ (reference sequence). The whole variable domain, filled in from reference TRBV7-9 and TRBJ2-1, reads DTGVSQNPRHKITKRGQNVTFRCDPISEHNRLYWYRQTLGQGPEFLTYFQNEAQLEKSRLLSDRFSAERPKGSFSTLEIQRTEQGDSAMYLCASSLALRGGAYNEQFFGPGTRLTVL.

The chain combines TRBV5-5 with TRBJ2-7; 9 bases line up with TRBD1. Unmatched junction bases numbered 5, after V lost 2 bases and J lost 2 bases. The CDR3 extends over 15 amino acids. Germline CDR1 and CDR2: SGHKS and YYEKEE (reference sequence). The CDR3 loop is CASSFRDRAPYEQYF. The DNA for the CDR3 is TGTGCCAGCAGCTTTAGGGACAGGGCCCCCTACGAGCAGTACTTC.

CDR3 amino acids: CASSPPGTPDVSPLHF. As DNA, the CDR3 is TGTGCCAGCAGCCCACCCGGGACACCGGACGTATCACCCCTCCACTTT. The chain uses TRBV6-6 and TRBJ1-6; perhaps TRBD1 as D (6 bases). Germline V gives CDR1 MNHNY, CDR2 SVGAGI (reference sequence). This CDR3 region has 16 residues. Trimming removed 6 bases from V and 10 bases from J, with 22 bases in between.

This clone was observed a single time. CDR3 in amino acids: CASSQGTGSFGYTF. The CDR3 DNA reads as TGTGCCAGCAGCCAAGGGACAGGGAGCTTTGGCTACACCTTC. V and J are TRBV7-3 and TRBJ1-2, with TRBD1 matching over 9 bases. Germline V gene lookup returns CDR1 SGHTA and CDR2 FQGTGA. CDR3 length: 14 residues. J gave up 7 bases and V 5 bases, and 8 bases lay outside the gene matches.

This chain joins TRBV9 and TRBJ1-5; TRBD1 might be the D (5 bases). Germline assignment: CDR1 SGDLS and CDR2 YYNGEE. Trimming cost V 2 bases and J 7 bases, with 13 bases left between them. This CDR3 is built from 14 residues. The CDR3 DNA sequence: TGTGCCAGCAGCGTCGGGCAGGGCTTGCAGCCCCAGCATTTT. Its protein product is CASSVGQGLQPQHF.

The chain has TRBV7-9 and TRBJ2-3; D call uncertain. The V end was cut by 3 bases, the J end by 4 bases, with 11 bases between. CDR3 size: 14 residues. CDR1 is SEHNR, CDR2 FQNEAQ, per germline (reference sequence). CDR3 DNA: TGTGCCAGCAGCTTTTTATCTGAGGCAGATACGCAGTATTTT. This codes for CASSFLSEADTQYF.

This rearrangement joins TRBV2 to TRBJ1-5, with D possibly matching TRBD1 (5 bases). Trimming pared 10 bases from V and 11 bases from J, leaving 21 bases between. The V gene's germline CDR1 is SNHLY and CDR2 FYNNEI. This CDR3 is built from 13 residues. The CDR3: CATTAGHAGAQHF. DNA of the CDR3: TGTGCCACTACTGCAGGCCATGCGGGGGCCCAGCATTTT.

This CDR3 is CASSEGQGINTGELFF. CDR3 DNA sequence: TGCGCCAGCAGCGAAGGACAGGGAATTAACACCGGGGAGCTGTTTTTT. This chain joins TRBV5-1 and TRBJ2-2, with 8 nucleotides matching TRBD1. CDR3 length: 16 amino acids. The junction had 7 bases not matched to a gene; V was cut back by 4 bases and J by 2 bases. The V gene's germline CDR1 is SGHRS and CDR2 YFSETQ.

The rearrangement links TRBV5-1 to TRBJ2-5; a possible D gene is TRBD2 (7 bases). V lost 0 bases, J lost 5 bases, and 14 bases lay in between. The CDR3 runs to 15 residues. Per germline, CDR1 SGHRS and CDR2 YFSETQ. In DNA form, the CDR3 reads TGCGCCAGCAGCTTGGAGGTGGGGGGGCCTGAGACCCAGTACTTC. Translated: CASSLEVGGPETQYF.

The gene calls are TRBV5-5 and TRBJ1-5; D is possibly TRBD1 (5 bases). The germline gives CDR1 SGHKS, CDR2 YYEKEE (reference sequence). CDR3 length equals 17 residues. The V and J ends lost 8 bases and 0 bases respectively, with 21 bases between them. As DNA, the CDR3 is TGTGCCAGTAAACAGGATGCCTCTCCGATTAGCAATCAGCCCCAGCATTTT. The encoded protein is CASKQDASPISNQPQHF.